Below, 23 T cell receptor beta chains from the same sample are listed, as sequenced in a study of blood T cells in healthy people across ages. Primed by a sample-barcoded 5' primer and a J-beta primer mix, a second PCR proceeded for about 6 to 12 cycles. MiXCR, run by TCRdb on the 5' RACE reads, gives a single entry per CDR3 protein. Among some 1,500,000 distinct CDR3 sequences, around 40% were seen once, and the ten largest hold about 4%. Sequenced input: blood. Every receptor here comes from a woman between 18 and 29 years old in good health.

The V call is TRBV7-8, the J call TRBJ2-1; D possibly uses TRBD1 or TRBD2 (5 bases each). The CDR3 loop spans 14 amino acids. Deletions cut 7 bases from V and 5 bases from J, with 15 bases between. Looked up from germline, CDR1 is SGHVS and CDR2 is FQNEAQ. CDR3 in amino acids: CASTYRWGNNEQFF. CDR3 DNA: TGTGCCAGCACCTACCGGTGGGGGAACAATGAGCAGTTCTTC.

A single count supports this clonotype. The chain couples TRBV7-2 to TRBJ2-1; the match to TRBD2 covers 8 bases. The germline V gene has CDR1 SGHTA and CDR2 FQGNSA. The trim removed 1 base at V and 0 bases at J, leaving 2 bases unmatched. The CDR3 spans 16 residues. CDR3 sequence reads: CASSLESGGSYNEQFF. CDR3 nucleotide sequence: TGTGCCAGCAGCTTAGAAAGCGGGGGCTCCTACAATGAGCAGTTCTTC.

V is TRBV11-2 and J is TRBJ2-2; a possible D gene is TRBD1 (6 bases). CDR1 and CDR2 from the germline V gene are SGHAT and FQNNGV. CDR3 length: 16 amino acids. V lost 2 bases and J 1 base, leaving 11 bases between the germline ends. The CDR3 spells CASSLSGAQNTGELFF. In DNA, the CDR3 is TGTGCCAGCAGCTTATCAGGGGCCCAGAACACCGGGGAGCTGTTTTTT. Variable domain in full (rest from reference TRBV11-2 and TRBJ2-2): EAGVAQSPRYKIIEKRQSVAFWCNPISGHATLYWYQQILGQGPKLLIQFQNNGVVDDSQLPKDRFSAERLKGVDSTLKIQPAKLEDSAVYLCASSLSGAQNTGELFFGEGSRLTVL.

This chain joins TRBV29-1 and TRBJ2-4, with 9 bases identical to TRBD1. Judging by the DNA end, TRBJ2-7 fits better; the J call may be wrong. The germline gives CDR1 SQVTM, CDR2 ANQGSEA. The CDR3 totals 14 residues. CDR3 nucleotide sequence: TGCAGCGTTGAAGACCCGACAGGGGGCTACGAGCAGTACTTC. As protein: CSVEDPTGGYEQYF.

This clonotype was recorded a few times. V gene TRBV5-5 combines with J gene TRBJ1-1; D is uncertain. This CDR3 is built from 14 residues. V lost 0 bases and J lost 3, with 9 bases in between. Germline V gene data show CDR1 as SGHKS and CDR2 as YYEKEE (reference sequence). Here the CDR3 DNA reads TGTGCCAGCAGCTTGGCTCCCAGTTACACTGAAGCTTTCTTT. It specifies CASSLAPSYTEAFF.

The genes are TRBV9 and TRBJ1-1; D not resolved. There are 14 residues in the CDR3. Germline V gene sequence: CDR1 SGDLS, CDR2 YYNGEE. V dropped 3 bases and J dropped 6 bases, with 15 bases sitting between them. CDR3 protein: CASSARGGNPEAFF. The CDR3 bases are TGTGCCAGCAGCGCCCGGGGTGGTAACCCTGAAGCTTTCTTT.

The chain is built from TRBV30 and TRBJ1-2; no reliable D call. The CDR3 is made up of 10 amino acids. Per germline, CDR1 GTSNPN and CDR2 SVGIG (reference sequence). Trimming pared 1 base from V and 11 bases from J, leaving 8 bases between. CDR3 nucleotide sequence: TGTGCCTGGAGTGAGTTGGCTTACACCTTC. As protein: CAWSELAYTF.

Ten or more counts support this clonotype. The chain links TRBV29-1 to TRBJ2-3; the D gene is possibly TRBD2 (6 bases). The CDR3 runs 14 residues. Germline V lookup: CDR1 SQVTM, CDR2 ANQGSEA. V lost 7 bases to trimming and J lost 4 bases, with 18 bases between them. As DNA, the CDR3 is TGCAGCGCGCGGGGACCTTCAAGCGCAGATACGCAGTATTTT. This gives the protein CSARGPSSADTQYF.

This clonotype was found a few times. This chain's CDR3 is CAIKTGGDEQFF. The CDR3 region has the DNA TGTGCCATAAAGACAGGCGGGGATGAGCAGTTCTTC. The chain recombines TRBV10-3 with TRBJ2-1, with D perhaps TRBD1 or TRBD2 (6 bases each). The CDR3 runs to 12 residues. Germline V gene sequence: CDR1 ENHRY, CDR2 SYGVKD. The germline V and J ends were trimmed by 9 bases and 8 bases, with 14 bases remaining between them.

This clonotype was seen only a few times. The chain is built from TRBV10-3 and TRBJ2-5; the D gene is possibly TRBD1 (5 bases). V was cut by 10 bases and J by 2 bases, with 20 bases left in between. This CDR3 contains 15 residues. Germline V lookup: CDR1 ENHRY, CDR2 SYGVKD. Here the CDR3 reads CATLKSTARQETQYF. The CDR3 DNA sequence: TGTGCCACCCTTAAATCGACAGCACGACAAGAGACCCAGTACTTC.

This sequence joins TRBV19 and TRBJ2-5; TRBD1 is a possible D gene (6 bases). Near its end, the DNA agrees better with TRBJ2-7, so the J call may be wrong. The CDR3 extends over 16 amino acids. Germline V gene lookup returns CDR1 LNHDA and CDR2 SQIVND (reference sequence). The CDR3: CASSLGGRTDSYEQYF. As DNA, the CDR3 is TGTGCCAGCTCACTAGGGGGTAGGACCGACTCCTACGAGCAGTACTTC.

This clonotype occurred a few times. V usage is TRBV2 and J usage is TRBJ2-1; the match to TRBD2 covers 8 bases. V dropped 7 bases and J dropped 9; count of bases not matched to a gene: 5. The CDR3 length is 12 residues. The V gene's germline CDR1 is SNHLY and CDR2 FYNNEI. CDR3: CASTMLAGEQFF. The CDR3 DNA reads TGTGCCAGCACAATGCTAGCGGGTGAGCAGTTCTTC.

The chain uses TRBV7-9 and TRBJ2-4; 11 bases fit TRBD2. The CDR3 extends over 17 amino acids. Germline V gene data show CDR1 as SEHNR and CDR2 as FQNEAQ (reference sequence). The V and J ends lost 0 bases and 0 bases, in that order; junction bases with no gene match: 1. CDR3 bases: TGTGCCAGCAGCTTAGCGACTAGCGGGGCAGCCAAAAACATTCAGTACTTC. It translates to CASSLATSGAAKNIQYF.

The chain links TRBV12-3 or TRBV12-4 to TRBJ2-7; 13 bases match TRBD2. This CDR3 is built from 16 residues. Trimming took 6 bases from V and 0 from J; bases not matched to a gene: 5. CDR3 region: CASRATSGGRSYEQYF. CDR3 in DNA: TGTGCCAGCAGGGCGACTAGCGGGGGGCGCTCCTACGAGCAGTACTTC.

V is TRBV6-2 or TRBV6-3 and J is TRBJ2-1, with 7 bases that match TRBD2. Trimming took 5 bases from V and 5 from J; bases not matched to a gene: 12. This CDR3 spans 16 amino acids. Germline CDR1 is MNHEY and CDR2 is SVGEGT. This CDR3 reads CASSPVKGLPNNEQFF. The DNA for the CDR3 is TGTGCCAGCAGTCCCGTGAAGGGACTACCGAACAATGAGCAGTTCTTC.

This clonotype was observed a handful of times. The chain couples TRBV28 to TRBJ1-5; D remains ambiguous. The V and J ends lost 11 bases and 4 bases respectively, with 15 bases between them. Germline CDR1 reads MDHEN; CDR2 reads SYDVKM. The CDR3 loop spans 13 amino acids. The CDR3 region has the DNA TGTGCCTCCAGCCCAGTGCCTAATCAGCCCCAGCATTTT. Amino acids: CASSPVPNQPQHF.

The CDR3 reads CASSLGKPGLADYEQYF. CDR3 sequence (DNA): TGTGCCAGCAGCTTGGGGAAACCGGGACTAGCGGACTACGAGCAGTACTTC. The rearrangement joins TRBV7-9 to TRBJ2-7; 11 positions agree with TRBD2. The CDR3 totals 17 residues. With V trimmed by 3 bases and J by 3 bases, 10 bases remained unmatched. Germline assignment: CDR1 SEHNR and CDR2 FQNEAQ (reference sequence). Using reference TRBV7-9 and TRBJ2-7 for the parts outside the CDR3, the full variable domain is DTGVSQNPRHKITKRGQNVTFRCDPISEHNRLYWYRQTLGQGPEFLTYFQNEAQLEKSRLLSDRFSAERPKGSFSTLEIQRTEQGDSAMYLCASSLGKPGLADYEQYFGPGTRLTVT.

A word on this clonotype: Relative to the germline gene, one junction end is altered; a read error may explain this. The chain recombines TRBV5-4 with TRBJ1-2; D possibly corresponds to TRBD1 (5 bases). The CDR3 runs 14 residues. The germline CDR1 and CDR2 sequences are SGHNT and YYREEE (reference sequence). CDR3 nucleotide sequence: TGTGTCAGCAGTCCCCCGGGGGTGGGCTATGGCTACACCTTC. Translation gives CVSSPPGVGYGYTF.

The CDR3 nucleotides read TGCGCCAGCAGCCTGACAGCGGGCCGTCGGACCGGGGAGCTGTTTTTT. Amino acids: CASSLTAGRRTGELFF. The chain combines TRBV4-3 with TRBJ2-2, with D tentatively TRBD2 (6 bases). The CDR3 runs to 16 residues. V lost 4 bases and J lost 5, with 17 bases in between. Germline CDR1 and CDR2: LGHNA and YSLEER.

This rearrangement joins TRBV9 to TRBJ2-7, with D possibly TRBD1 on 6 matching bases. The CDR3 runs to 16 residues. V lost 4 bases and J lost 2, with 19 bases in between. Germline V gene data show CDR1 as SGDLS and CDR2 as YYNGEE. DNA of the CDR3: TGTGCCAGCAGCACCCACCGGGACACCCGAACCTACGAGCAGTACTTC. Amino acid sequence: CASSTHRDTRTYEQYF. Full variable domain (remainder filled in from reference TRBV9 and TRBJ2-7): DSGVTQTPKHLITATGQRVTLRCSPRSGDLSVYWYQQSLDQGLQFLIQYYNGEERAKGNILERFSAQQFPDLHSELNLSSLELGDSALYFCASSTHRDTRTYEQYFGPGTRLTVT.

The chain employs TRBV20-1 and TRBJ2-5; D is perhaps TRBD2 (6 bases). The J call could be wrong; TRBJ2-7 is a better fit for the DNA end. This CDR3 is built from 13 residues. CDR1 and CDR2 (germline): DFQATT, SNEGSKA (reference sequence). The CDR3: CSARGLVIYEQYF. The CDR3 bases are TGCAGTGCTAGAGGACTAGTAATTTACGAGCAGTACTTC.

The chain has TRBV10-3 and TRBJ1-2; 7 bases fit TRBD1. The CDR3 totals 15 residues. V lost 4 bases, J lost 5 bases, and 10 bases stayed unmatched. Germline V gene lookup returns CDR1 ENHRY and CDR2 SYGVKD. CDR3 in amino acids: CAISAVQGGSYGYTF. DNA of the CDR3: TGTGCCATCAGTGCGGTTCAGGGGGGAAGTTATGGCTACACCTTC.

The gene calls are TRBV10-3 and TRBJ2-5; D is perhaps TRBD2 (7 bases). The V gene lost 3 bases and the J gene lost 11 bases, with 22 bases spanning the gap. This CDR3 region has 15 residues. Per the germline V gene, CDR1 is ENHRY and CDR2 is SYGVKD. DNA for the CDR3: TGTGCCATCAGTGACAGGGGAGGGCCGCACAATGAGCAGTACTTC. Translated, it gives CAISDRGGPHNEQYF.